A selection of T cell receptor beta chains follows, all from one sample in a study of beta chain features in type 1 diabetes. Assay: immunoSEQ multiplex PCR; the TCRdb copy retains only in-frame clones and omits some. The table records a few hundred thousand clones, around an eighth of them present only once. Sequenced: naive CD4+ T cells from blood. The receptors were gathered from a woman in her late teens or twenties with type 1 diabetes. Each CDR3 is given with its conserved first and last residue. D genes are given only for firm matches. Some rows have no size entry. The others give once, few or many, or a class for an expanded clone.

v_call	d_call	clone_size	j_call	cdr3_nt	cdr3_aa
TRBV13	TRBD2	few	TRBJ2-7	TGTGCCAGCAGCCATCCGGGACTAGCGGGAGACGAGCAGTACTTC	CASSHPGLAGDEQYF
TRBV10-3	-	few	TRBJ2-5	TGTGCCATCAGTGGAGTTGACAAAGAGACCCAGTACTTC	CAISGVDKETQYF
TRBV28	TRBD2	-	TRBJ2-7	TGTGCCAGCACCCTATACCTGGCTCGGAGCGGGAACCTCTACGAGCAGTACTTC	CASTLYLARSGNLYEQYF
TRBV7-2	-	few	TRBJ2-1	TGTGCCAGCAGCCGACCTCTTGTTGGCGGGCAGTTCTTC	CASSRPLVGGQFF
TRBV5-4	-	-	TRBJ1-2	TGTGCCAGCAGCTTGGATTCAGGGGACGCCTATGGCTACACCTTC	CASSLDSGDAYGYTF
TRBV7-3	TRBD2	few	TRBJ2-3	TGTGCCAGCAGCTTAAGTCCCAGCGGGAGCGGCACAGATACGCAGTATTTT	CASSLSPSGSGTDTQYF
TRBV14	-	-	TRBJ1-2	TGTGCCAGCAGCCAAGGCGGAACCTATGGCTACACCTTC	CASSQGGTYGYTF
TRBV5-4	-	few	TRBJ2-4	TGTGCCAGCAGCTTCGGAGTGGAAACCAAAAACATTCAGTACTTC	CASSFGVETKNIQYF
TRBV2	-	few	TRBJ2-7	TGTGCCAGCACCGATGACAGGCCCAACGAGCAGTACTTC	CASTDDRPNEQYF
TRBV5-1	TRBD1	-	TRBJ2-7	TGCGCCAGCGGACAGGGGGCTTACGAGCAGTACTTC	CASGQGAYEQYF
TRBV18	TRBD1	few	TRBJ1-2	TGTGCCAGCTCTCCCGACAGGGCGAATGGCTACACCTTC	CASSPDRANGYTF
TRBV20-1	-	few	TRBJ2-7	TGCAGTGCTGGGACTGCTTGGGAGCAGTACTTC	CSAGTAWEQYF
TRBV25-1	TRBD2	-	TRBJ2-3	TGTGCCAGCAGTGCAGTAGCGGGGAGCACAGATACGCAGTATTTT	CASSAVAGSTDTQYF
TRBV27	-	few	TRBJ1-5	TGTGCCAGCAGTTTTGCGGGGAATCAGCCCCAGCATTTT	CASSFAGNQPQHF
TRBV28	-	few	TRBJ2-2	TGTGCCAGCAGTTTAATAGTTTCTCAGCTGTTTTTT	CASSLIVSQLFF
TRBV2	-	few	TRBJ2-1	TGTGCCAGCAGTGCGGGGACTCTCCAGTTCTTC	CASSAGTLQFF
TRBV19	TRBD1	-	TRBJ1-1	TGTGCCAGTAGTATCGTGATTGGACAGGGGGAGGCTGAAGCTTTCTTT	CASSIVIGQGEAEAFF
TRBV2	-	-	TRBJ2-2	TGTGCCAGCAGTGATCTTGGGGAGAGCACCGGGGAGCTGTTTTTT	CASSDLGESTGELFF
TRBV25-1	TRBD1	-	TRBJ2-5	TGTGCCAGCAGCGTACCGGGACAGGGGGTGACCCAGTACTTC	CASSVPGQGVTQYF
TRBV28	TRBD2	-	TRBJ2-3	TGTGCCAGCAGCTCGGCTGCGACTAGCGGCCCCTCTAGCACAGATACGCAGTATTTT	CASSSAATSGPSSTDTQYF
TRBV18	-	few	TRBJ2-7	TGTGCCAGCTCACCTTTTGAGAGCTCCTACGAGCAGTACTTC	CASSPFESSYEQYF
TRBV28	-	-	TRBJ2-7	TGTGCCTCCGCGCGTGCTCCGAACTACGAGCAGTACTTC	CASARAPNYEQYF
TRBV5-4	TRBD2	-	TRBJ2-3	TGTGCCAGCAGCTCCCGGACTAGTACAGATACGCAGTATTTT	CASSSRTSTDTQYF
TRBV14	TRBD1	few	TRBJ1-6	TGTGCCAGCAGCCAGGGGACAGGGAGAAATTCACCCCTCCACTTT	CASSQGTGRNSPLHF
TRBV28	-	-	TRBJ2-3	TGTGCCACCTGGGGGCCGAATGGGGATACGCAGTATTTT	CATWGPNGDTQYF
TRBV28	-	few	TRBJ2-7	TGTGCCACCAGTGGACACGGCTCCTACGAGCAGTACTTC	CATSGHGSYEQYF
TRBV30	TRBD2	-	TRBJ2-3	TGTGCCTGGAGTACTAGCGGGAGAGCCACAGATACGCAGTATTTT	CAWSTSGRATDTQYF
TRBV4-3	TRBD2	few	TRBJ2-1	TGCGCCAGCAGCCCCAGAGGTAGGGCTAGCGGGTACAATGAGCAGTTCTTC	CASSPRGRASGYNEQFF
TRBV6-5	TRBD2	-	TRBJ2-7	TGTGCCAGCCAAAACCTAGCGGGAGCCTACGAGCAGTACTTC	CASQNLAGAYEQYF
TRBV9	TRBD2	few	TRBJ2-1	TGTGCCAGCAGCGCGCCGGGACTAGCGGGAGTCGGGGAGCAGTTCTTC	CASSAPGLAGVGEQFF
TRBV18	-	few	TRBJ2-3	TGTGCCAGCTCACCACCGGGGAGGAGGCCCACAGATACGCAGTATTTT	CASSPPGRRPTDTQYF
TRBV6-5	-	-	TRBJ2-3	TGTGCCAGCAGTTACTCTCCGGGGAGGACAGATACGCAGTATTTT	CASSYSPGRTDTQYF
TRBV11-2	-	-	TRBJ2-5	TGTGCCAGCAGCTTAAACGGGGTTTTTCAAGAGACCCAGTACTTC	CASSLNGVFQETQYF
TRBV7-2	-	few	TRBJ2-1	TGTGCCAGCAGCTTAGTCACTCACCAACGGGGTGAGCAGTTCTTC	CASSLVTHQRGEQFF
TRBV30	-	few	TRBJ1-5	TGTGCCTGGAGCGGGACAAGTTCTCTTCGCAATCAGCCCCAGCATTTT	CAWSGTSSLRNQPQHF
TRBV4-3	-	few	TRBJ2-3	TGCGCCAGCAGCCCGAGTAACTTGCACGCAGATACGCAGTATTTT	CASSPSNLHADTQYF
TRBV7-2	TRBD2	few	TRBJ2-7	TGTGCCAGCAGCTTAGCTTCCAGCGGGGGAATCTACGAGCAGTACTTC	CASSLASSGGIYEQYF
TRBV2	-	-	TRBJ2-1	TGTGCCAGCAGTGTTCTAGCGACGAGCTCCTACAATGAGCAGTTCTTC	CASSVLATSSYNEQFF
TRBV7-6	-	-	TRBJ2-5	TGTGCCAGCAGCCTATCCTTGGAGACCCAGTACTTC	CASSLSLETQYF
TRBV2	-	-	TRBJ2-2	TGTGCCAGCAGTATGCCGGGACACACCGCCCCCGGGGAGCTGTTTTTT	CASSMPGHTAPGELFF
TRBV14	-	-	TRBJ2-7	TGTGCCAGCAGCCCCACTGTCTACGAGCAGTACTTC	CASSPTVYEQYF
TRBV9	-	-	TRBJ2-7	TGTGCCAGCAGCCAGACAGGCCTACCCTACGAGCAGTACTTC	CASSQTGLPYEQYF
TRBV20-1	-	few	TRBJ2-3	TGCAGTGCTCCATCCCCGGGTACGCAGTATTTT	CSAPSPGTQYF
TRBV6-5	-	-	TRBJ1-2	TGTGCCAGCAGTCCTGACAGTAGAAATGGCTACACCTTC	CASSPDSRNGYTF
TRBV7-3	-	few	TRBJ2-2	TGTGCCAGCAGCTTAACGTACGGGAGAGGGACCGGGGAGCTGTTTTTT	CASSLTYGRGTGELFF
TRBV9	TRBD2	-	TRBJ2-1	TGTGCCAGCAGCCCACGACTAGCGGGGGGGCCAATCTTC	CASSPRLAGGPIF